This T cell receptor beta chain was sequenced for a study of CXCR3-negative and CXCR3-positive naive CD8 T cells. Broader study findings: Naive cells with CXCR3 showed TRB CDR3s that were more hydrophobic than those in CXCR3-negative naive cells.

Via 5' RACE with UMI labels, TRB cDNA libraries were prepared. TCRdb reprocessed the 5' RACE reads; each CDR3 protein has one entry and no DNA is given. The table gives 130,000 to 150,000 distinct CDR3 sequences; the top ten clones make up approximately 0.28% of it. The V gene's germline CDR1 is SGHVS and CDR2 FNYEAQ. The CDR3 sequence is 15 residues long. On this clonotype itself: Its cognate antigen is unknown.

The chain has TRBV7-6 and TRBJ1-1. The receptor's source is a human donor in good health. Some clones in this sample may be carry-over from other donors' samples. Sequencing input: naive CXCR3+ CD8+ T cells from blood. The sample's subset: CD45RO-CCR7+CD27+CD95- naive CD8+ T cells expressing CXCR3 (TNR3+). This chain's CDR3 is CASSLGRGMNTEAFF.